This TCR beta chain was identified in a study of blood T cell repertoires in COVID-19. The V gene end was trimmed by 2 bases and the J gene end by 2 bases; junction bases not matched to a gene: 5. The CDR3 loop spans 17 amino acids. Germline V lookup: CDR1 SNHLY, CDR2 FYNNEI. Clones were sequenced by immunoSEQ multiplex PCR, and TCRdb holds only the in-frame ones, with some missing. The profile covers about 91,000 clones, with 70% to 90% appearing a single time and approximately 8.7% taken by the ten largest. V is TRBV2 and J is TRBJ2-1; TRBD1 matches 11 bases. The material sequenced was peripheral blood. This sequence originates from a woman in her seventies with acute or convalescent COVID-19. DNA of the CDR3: TGTGCCAGCAGTGAAAGGGGGACAGGGGGAGCCTACAATGAGCAGTTCTTC. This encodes CASSERGTGGAYNEQFF.